This TCR beta chain was documented in a study of cytomegalovirus exposure and HLA in healthy donors. The study ran its PCR with 60 Vbeta and 13 Jbeta primers. Only in-frame clones appear in the TCRdb table, and some are missing; sequencing was by immunoSEQ multiplex PCR. The sample includes more than 110,000 clones, roughly three quarters seen only once; the top ten take around 5%. Study conclusions and caveats: Highly shared variants forming one cluster were likely a sequencing artifact. Rarity marked most TCR sequences, yet some public TCRs occurred in many donors. As a later analysis revealed, the rate of TCR association differed by HLA locus, with DRB1 most and HLA-C fewest.

V trimming: 5 bases; J trimming: 2 bases; junction bases outside the gene matches: 5. Germline CDR1 MDHEN, CDR2 SYDVKM. There are 15 residues in the CDR3. In regard to this clone: Its antigen is currently unknown.

This receptor was taken from a male donor in good health and CMV-seronegative. Sequencing was performed on PBMCs. The V gene is TRBV28, the J gene TRBJ2-2, with TRBD1 matching 7 bases. The CDR3 is CASSPRTGNTGELFF. Here the CDR3 DNA reads TGTGCCAGCAGTCCAAGGACAGGAAACACCGGGGAGCTGTTTTTT.